This record concerns one T cell receptor beta chain sequence. Its antigen is not identified. Sequencing used immunoSEQ multiplex PCR; TCRdb keeps in-frame clones, though not all of them. This sample has about 160,000 clones, with about 90% found just once. These data come from a study of T cell responses to AZD1222 COVID-19 vaccine. Regarding the study as a whole: In a largely white British group with more females than males, clonal diversity was possibly underestimated.

The V gene lost 4 bases and the J gene lost 4 bases, with 8 bases spanning the gap. CDR1 SQVTM and CDR2 ANQGSEA come from the germline V gene. The CDR3 sequence is 12 residues long. The genes are TRBV29-1 and TRBJ1-3; D remains unclear. This receptor was taken from an adult in good health. The material sequenced was peripheral blood, taken on day 0 of AZD1222 vaccination. The CDR3 is CSVVGSGNTIYF. For the CDR3, the DNA is TGCAGCGTTGTAGGGAGCGGAAACACCATATATTTT.